A single sample gave rise to the 14 T cell receptor beta chains below, sequenced in a study of T cell changes during pregnancy in multiple sclerosis. The assay was immunoSEQ multiplex PCR, and TCRdb's table has in-frame clones only and misses some. The top ten clones hold 2.5% to 3.5% of a sample with tens of thousands of clones, more than 75% of them seen once. The sample in question was CD8+ T cells from peripheral blood mononuclear cells, obtained before pregnancy. These receptors came from a female donor with multiple sclerosis, enrolled in a pregnancy study.

This clone is a singleton in its sample. The chain is built from TRBV7-9 and TRBJ1-1; D might be TRBD1 (5 bases). Germline CDR1 is SEHNR and CDR2 is FQNEAQ (reference sequence). The V end was cut by 6 bases, the J end by 7 bases, with 18 bases between. The CDR3 runs to 14 residues. CDR3 nucleotide sequence: TGTGCCAGCAGTCTGGTGGGGGGAGCCCTTGAAGCTTTCTTT. Protein sequence: CASSLVGGALEAFF.

The chain links TRBV9 to TRBJ2-7, with TRBD2 as a possible D gene (6 bases). V shed 0 bases and J shed 7 bases, with 14 bases lying between them. Germline V CDR1 and CDR2: SGDLS, YYNGEE. This CDR3 spans 14 amino acids. The CDR3 DNA is TGTGCCAGCAGCGTAGGGGACTGGGGCGGGGAGCAGTACTTC. This translates into CASSVGDWGGEQYF.

V usage is TRBV6-6 and J usage is TRBJ1-2; no firm D call. CDR1 and CDR2 (germline): MNHNY, SVGAGI (reference sequence). Trimming cost V 5 bases and J 2 bases, with 15 bases left between them. The CDR3 consists of 15 residues. CDR3 residues: CASSADRGGNYGYTF. The DNA for the CDR3 is TGTGCCAGCAGTGCCGACCGGGGAGGCAACTATGGCTACACCTTC.

The chain couples TRBV4-2 to TRBJ2-1; 10 bases fit TRBD2. J gave up 4 bases and V 0 bases, and 9 bases lay outside the gene matches. Looked up from germline, CDR1 is LGHNA and CDR2 is YNFKEQ. This CDR3 is built from 18 residues. This CDR3 reads CASSQESGLASLYNEQFF. CDR3 DNA: TGTGCCAGCAGCCAAGAATCGGGACTAGCGAGTTTATACAATGAGCAGTTCTTC.

The chain uses TRBV4-3 and TRBJ1-2, with 7 positions matching TRBD1. Germline trimming cut 0 bases from V and 8 bases from J; bases unmatched to any gene: 6. Germline assignment: CDR1 LGHNA and CDR2 YSLEER. CDR3 length equals 14 residues. The CDR3 nucleotides read TGCGCCAGCAGCCAAGAGACAGGGAGGTACGGCTACACCTTC. Protein sequence: CASSQETGRYGYTF.

The rearrangement joins TRBV27 to TRBJ1-1; no firm D call. The CDR3 is made up of 14 amino acids. V was trimmed by 1 base and J by 1 base, leaving 7 bases between them. The V gene's germline CDR1 is MNHEY and CDR2 SMNVEV (reference sequence). CDR3 sequence (DNA): TGTGCCAGCAGTTTATTCGGTGGGAACACTGAAGCTTTCTTT. Protein: CASSLFGGNTEAFF.

Here the CDR3 reads CASSRRGGPEDEQFF. The CDR3 region has the DNA TGTGCCAGCAGCCGACGGGGGGGCCCCGAGGATGAGCAGTTCTTC. V usage is TRBV5-6 and J usage is TRBJ2-1; 8 nucleotides match TRBD2. V was clipped by 4 bases and J by 8 bases; unmatched bases: 11. Germline V gene data show CDR1 as SGHDT and CDR2 as YYEEEE. The CDR3 contains 15 residues. Complete variable domain (other parts from reference TRBV5-6 and TRBJ2-1): DAGVTQSPTHLIKTRGQQVTLRCSPKSGHDTVSWYQQALGQGPQFIFQYYEEEERQRGNFPDRFSGHQFPNYSSELNVNALLLGDSALYLCASSRRGGPEDEQFFGPGTRLTVL.

This rearrangement joins TRBV19 to TRBJ1-5; perhaps TRBD1 as D (5 bases). Trimming pared 3 bases from V and 4 bases from J, leaving 7 bases between. The CDR3 totals 13 residues. Germline V lookup: CDR1 LNHDA, CDR2 SQIVND (reference sequence). CDR3 nucleotides: TGTGCCAGTAGTATGGGGGGAAATCAGCCCCAGCATTTT. This codes for CASSMGGNQPQHF.

J is TRBJ2-5 and V is TRBV4-1; 7 bases fit TRBD1. V was pared by 3 bases and J by 5 bases, with 3 bases of the junction left unmatched. The CDR3 is made up of 13 amino acids. CDR1 MGHRA and CDR2 YSYEKL come from the germline V gene. CDR3 amino acids: CASSHIGGETQYF. The CDR3 DNA sequence: TGCGCCAGCAGCCACATAGGGGGCGAGACCCAGTACTTC.

This chain joins TRBV7-2 and TRBJ1-1; perhaps TRBD1 as D (6 bases). The CDR3 totals 12 residues. In germline, CDR1 is SGHTA, CDR2 FQGNSA. Trimming took 5 bases from V and 10 from J, leaving 14 bases between them. CDR3 sequence: CASSLGGDAAFF. The CDR3 DNA sequence: TGTGCCAGCAGCCTAGGGGGGGATGCAGCTTTCTTT. Complete variable domain (other parts from reference TRBV7-2 and TRBJ1-1): GAGVSQSPSNKVTEKGKDVELRCDPISGHTALYWYRQSLGQGLEFLIYFQGNSAPDKSGLPSDRFSAERTGGSVSTLTIQRTQQEDSAVYLCASSLGGDAAFFGQGTRLTVV.

The chain links TRBV27 to TRBJ2-3, with TRBD2 identical over 7 bases. The CDR3 is 16 residues long. V lost 5 bases and J lost 2; bases outside the gene matches: 10. Germline CDR1 MNHEY, CDR2 SMNVEV (reference sequence). The CDR3 DNA reads TGTGCCAGCAGTCCCATAGCGGGCGGGATCACAGATACGCAGTATTTT. Translation gives CASSPIAGGITDTQYF.

The gene calls are TRBV7-6 and TRBJ2-1; D unresolved. The V gene lost 0 bases and the J gene lost 5 bases, with 2 bases spanning the gap. Germline V gene data show CDR1 as SGHVS and CDR2 as FNYEAQ. This CDR3 spans 12 amino acids. CDR3 loop: CASSLADNEQFF. The CDR3 DNA is TGTGCCAGCAGCTTAGCCGACAATGAGCAGTTCTTC.

This clone was picked up a small number of times. The rearrangement uses TRBV7-8 and TRBJ2-7; D perhaps matches TRBD1 (5 bases). The germline V gene encodes CDR1 SGHVS and CDR2 FQNEAQ. This CDR3 has 14 amino acids. V was clipped by 1 base and J by 3 bases, with 10 bases between them. This CDR3 is CASSLVGRGYEQYF. The CDR3 bases are TGTGCCAGCAGCTTAGTAGGTAGGGGCTACGAGCAGTACTTC. Using reference TRBV7-8 and TRBJ2-7 for the parts outside the CDR3, the full variable domain is GAGVSQSPRYKVAKRGQDVALRCDPISGHVSLFWYQQALGQGPEFLTYFQNEAQLDKSGLPSDRFFAERPEGSVSTLKIQRTQQEDSAVYLCASSLVGRGYEQYFGPGTRLTVT.

V and J are TRBV7-8 and TRBJ2-7, with TRBD2 as a possible D gene (5 bases). The CDR3 spans 13 residues. Germline loops: CDR1 SGHVS, CDR2 FQNEAQ. Deletions cut 3 bases from V and 5 bases from J, with 11 bases between. The CDR3 DNA reads as TGTGCCAGCAGCTTCAAGGACGGGAACGAGCAGTACTTC. This codes for CASSFKDGNEQYF. The variable domain in full, with the rest retrieved from reference TRBV7-8 and TRBJ2-7, is GAGVSQSPRYKVAKRGQDVALRCDPISGHVSLFWYQQALGQGPEFLTYFQNEAQLDKSGLPSDRFFAERPEGSVSTLKIQRTQQEDSAVYLCASSFKDGNEQYFGPGTRLTVT.